This is a list of T cell receptor beta chains from one sample in a study of blood T cell repertoires in COVID-19. Assay: immunoSEQ multiplex PCR; the TCRdb copy retains only in-frame clones and omits some. Of 210,000 or so clones in the sample, over 75% were seen once. Sample: PBMCs or T cells enriched from blood (not recorded which). All receptors come from a young man with acute COVID-19. The CDR3 runs from the conserved cysteine through the conserved F or W. D genes are given only for firm matches. Size tells how often a clone was seen (once, few, many) or the class of an expanded clone, and some rows leave it out.

V: TRBV21-1
size: NA
J: TRBJ1-2
D: NA
DNA: TGTGCCAGCAGCAAAGAGCCGACAGGGTTGGTCTATGGCTACACCTTC
CDR3: CASSKEPTGLVYGYTF

V: TRBV3-1/TRBV3-2
size: once
J: TRBJ1-3
D: NA
DNA: TGTGCCAGCAGCCAAGGACTCAAAACTGGAAACACCATATATTTT
CDR3: CASSQGLKTGNTIYF

V: TRBV5-1
size: NA
J: TRBJ1-1
D: TRBD1
DNA: TGCGCCAGCAGCCCGCTGGACAGGGGGAAGACTGAAGCTTTCTTT
CDR3: CASSPLDRGKTEAFF

V: TRBV5-1
size: NA
J: TRBJ2-3
D: TRBD1
DNA: TGCGCCAGCAGCCTAGGACAGGGAAGGACAGATACGCAGTATTTT
CDR3: CASSLGQGRTDTQYF

V: TRBV6-5
size: once
J: TRBJ2-7
D: TRBD1
DNA: TGTGCCAGCCGCAAATCAGGGGGCCAACACGAGCAGTACTTC
CDR3: CASRKSGGQHEQYF

V: TRBV5-5
size: NA
J: TRBJ1-5
D: NA
DNA: TGTGCCAGCAGCTTTGAAGGGAACGAGCGGGGCAATCAGCCCCAGCATTTT
CDR3: CASSFEGNERGNQPQHF

V: TRBV28
size: few
J: TRBJ1-1
D: NA
DNA: TGTGCCAGCAGTACCAGGGGTGGCACTGAAGCTTTCTTT
CDR3: CASSTRGGTEAFF

V: TRBV5-4
size: NA
J: TRBJ1-2
D: NA
DNA: TGTGCCAGCAGCTCAACAGGGTTCAATGGCTACACCTTC
CDR3: CASSSTGFNGYTF

V: TRBV21-1
size: NA
J: TRBJ2-1
D: NA
DNA: TGTGCCAGCAGCAATAGTGGGACTAGCGATGACAATGAGCAGTTCTTC
CDR3: CASSNSGTSDDNEQFF

V: TRBV10-3
size: NA
J: TRBJ2-5
D: TRBD1
DNA: TGTGCCATCAGTGGAACAACAGGGGGGGAGACCCAGTACTTC
CDR3: CAISGTTGGETQYF

V: TRBV27
size: NA
J: TRBJ2-2
D: NA
DNA: TGTGCCAGCAGTTTAAGGCGGTCGGGAGCCTTGGGAACCGGGGAGCTGTTTTTT
CDR3: CASSLRRSGALGTGELFF

V: TRBV19
size: NA
J: TRBJ2-1
D: TRBD2
DNA: TGTGCCAGTAGTATAGGGGGGACTAGCAACTACAATGAGCAGTTCTTC
CDR3: CASSIGGTSNYNEQFF

V: TRBV12-3/TRBV12-4
size: NA
J: TRBJ1-2
D: NA
DNA: TGTGCCAGCAGTTTAGGCGGCAACTATGGCTACACCTTC
CDR3: CASSLGGNYGYTF

V: TRBV24-1
size: NA
J: TRBJ2-7
D: NA
DNA: TGTGCCACCAGTTCACCGACAGGCTACGAGCAGTACTTC
CDR3: CATSSPTGYEQYF

V: TRBV10-3
size: NA
J: TRBJ2-7
D: TRBD1
DNA: TGTGCCATCAGCTTGGACAGGATAGCTGACGAGCAGTACTTC
CDR3: CAISLDRIADEQYF

V: TRBV6-5
size: NA
J: TRBJ2-7
D: TRBD1
DNA: TGTGCCAGCAGTTCGGGACAGGTCGAGCAGTACTTC
CDR3: CASSSGQVEQYF

V: TRBV15
size: NA
J: TRBJ1-1
D: NA
DNA: TGTGCCACCAGCAGAGCTACTTCGGGATTCACTGAAGCTTTCTTT
CDR3: CATSRATSGFTEAFF

V: TRBV6-5
size: NA
J: TRBJ2-5
D: NA
DNA: TGTGCCAGCAGTCCTCCCTTGGGGCAGGGGGAGACCCAGTACTTC
CDR3: CASSPPLGQGETQYF

V: TRBV28
size: NA
J: TRBJ1-4
D: NA
DNA: TGTGCCAGCGGGGGGACTGCAACTAATGAAAAACTGTTTTTT
CDR3: CASGGTATNEKLFF

V: TRBV18
size: NA
J: TRBJ1-5
D: NA
DNA: TGTGCCAGCTCACCATCGGGGGGGCGACAGCCCCAGCATTTT
CDR3: CASSPSGGRQPQHF

V: TRBV5-1
size: NA
J: TRBJ1-1
D: TRBD1
DNA: TGCGCCAGCGACATGGGACAGGGGAATGAAGCTTTCTTT
CDR3: CASDMGQGNEAFF

V: TRBV28
size: once
J: TRBJ2-5
D: NA
DNA: TGTGCCAGCGAGGGCATCGAGACCCAGTACTTC
CDR3: CASEGIETQYF

V: TRBV7-9
size: NA
J: TRBJ1-6
D: TRBD1
DNA: TGTGCCAGCAGCTTAGACCAGGGGGATTCACCCCTCCACTTT
CDR3: CASSLDQGDSPLHF

V: TRBV6-1
size: NA
J: TRBJ2-7
D: NA
DNA: TGTGCCAGCAGTGAAAGTACAGGAGCTACCCTCCACGAGCAGTACTTC
CDR3: CASSESTGATLHEQYF

V: TRBV19
size: NA
J: TRBJ1-5
D: NA
DNA: TGTGCCAGTAGTATAGAGGCGGGTCGGAGCAATCAGCCCCAGCATTTT
CDR3: CASSIEAGRSNQPQHF

V: TRBV11-2
size: NA
J: TRBJ1-2
D: NA
DNA: TGTGCCAGCAGCTCCGGGATCGGACATGGCTACACCTTC
CDR3: CASSSGIGHGYTF

V: TRBV3-1/TRBV3-2
size: NA
J: TRBJ2-3
D: TRBD2
DNA: TGTGCCAGCAGCCTAGGAGCGGGGGGGGTAACAGATACGCAGTATTTT
CDR3: CASSLGAGGVTDTQYF

V: TRBV11-1
size: few
J: TRBJ2-1
D: TRBD2
DNA: TGTGCCAGCAGCCACCTAGCGGGGCCATACAATGAGCAGTTCTTC
CDR3: CASSHLAGPYNEQFF

V: TRBV6-5
size: NA
J: TRBJ1-5
D: TRBD1
DNA: TGTGCCAGCAGTCGGGACAGCTATAGCAATCAGCCCCAGCATTTT
CDR3: CASSRDSYSNQPQHF

V: TRBV7-2
size: NA
J: TRBJ2-7
D: NA
DNA: TGTGCCAGCAGCTTTATACCAGGAAAAACCTACGAGCAGTACTTC
CDR3: CASSFIPGKTYEQYF

V: TRBV7-7
size: NA
J: TRBJ2-2
D: NA
DNA: TGTGCCAGCAGCTTAGTGCAGGGTCCCACCGGGGAGCTGTTTTTT
CDR3: CASSLVQGPTGELFF

V: TRBV25-1
size: NA
J: TRBJ2-7
D: NA
DNA: TGTGCCAGCACCGGGGAAGGGTTGCCCTACGAGCAGTACTTC
CDR3: CASTGEGLPYEQYF

V: TRBV7-5
size: NA
J: TRBJ1-5
D: NA
DNA: TGTGTCAGAAGCCCTCGGGTGGGGGGGTGGATGGATCAGCCCCAGCATTTT
CDR3: CVRSPRVGGWMDQPQHF

V: TRBV25-1
size: NA
J: TRBJ2-1
D: TRBD2
DNA: TGTGCCAGCAGTGAAGTCTCAGGCGGGGGATATAGATACAATGAGCAGTTCTTC
CDR3: CASSEVSGGGYRYNEQFF

V: TRBV19
size: NA
J: TRBJ1-3
D: NA
DNA: TGTGCCAGCCTTCCTAACCCTGGAAACACCATATATTTT
CDR3: CASLPNPGNTIYF

V: TRBV11-2
size: NA
J: TRBJ2-7
D: NA
DNA: TGTGCCAGCAGCCCGATTGACAAAAAGGCCTACGAGCAGTACTTC
CDR3: CASSPIDKKAYEQYF

V: TRBV6-5
size: NA
J: TRBJ2-1
D: NA
DNA: TGTGCCAGCAGTTACAGGGGGGGGCTCGACAATGAGCAGTTCTTC
CDR3: CASSYRGGLDNEQFF

V: TRBV7-9
size: once
J: TRBJ1-6
D: NA
DNA: TGTGCCAGCAGCGCGGGGCATGGGGCACCCCTCCACTTT
CDR3: CASSAGHGAPLHF

V: TRBV12-3/TRBV12-4
size: few
J: TRBJ1-2
D: TRBD1
DNA: TGTGCCAGCAGTTTCGGTGACAGGGCCCTCTTC
CDR3: CASSFGDRALF

V: TRBV3-1/TRBV3-2
size: NA
J: TRBJ2-1
D: NA
DNA: TGTGCCAGCAGCCAAGAATGGTCCAAGGGGCCACATGAGCAGTTCTTC
CDR3: CASSQEWSKGPHEQFF

V: TRBV7-2
size: NA
J: TRBJ1-5
D: NA
DNA: TGTGCCAGCAGCTTGGCGACAGGCGGCAATCAGCCCCAGCATTTT
CDR3: CASSLATGGNQPQHF

V: TRBV29-1
size: NA
J: TRBJ2-5
D: TRBD2
DNA: TGCAGCGTTGAGACGAGACTAGCGGGGGGGCGCGGGGAGACCCAGTACTTC
CDR3: CSVETRLAGGRGETQYF

V: TRBV4-2
size: NA
J: TRBJ2-3
D: NA
DNA: TGTGCCAGCAGCCAAGGGGGGGGCGCGTTCGTAGATACGCAGTATTTT
CDR3: CASSQGGGAFVDTQYF

V: TRBV7-9
size: NA
J: TRBJ1-2
D: TRBD1
DNA: TGTGCCAGCAGCTTACCGGGACAGGGAGCCTATGGCTACACCTTC
CDR3: CASSLPGQGAYGYTF

V: TRBV5-1
size: NA
J: TRBJ1-1
D: TRBD1
DNA: TGCGCCAGCAGCCCCTCCGGACAGGGTTCCACTGAAGCTTTCTTT
CDR3: CASSPSGQGSTEAFF

V: TRBV7-9
size: NA
J: TRBJ1-2
D: NA
DNA: TGTGCCAGCAGCTTTGAACAGGGCAATGGCTACACCTTC
CDR3: CASSFEQGNGYTF

V: TRBV5-1
size: NA
J: TRBJ1-1
D: NA
DNA: TGCGCCAGCAGCTTTGGGTACGCGGACACTGAAGCTTTCTTT
CDR3: CASSFGYADTEAFF

V: TRBV7-9
size: NA
J: TRBJ1-6
D: NA
DNA: TGTGCCAGCAGCGTACAGGGCTCCTATAATTCACCCCTCCACTTT
CDR3: CASSVQGSYNSPLHF

V: TRBV9
size: few
J: TRBJ1-1
D: NA
DNA: TGTGCCAGCAGCCCGCCTCAGGGTCAGGGCACTGAAGCTTTCTTT
CDR3: CASSPPQGQGTEAFF

V: TRBV27
size: NA
J: TRBJ1-3
D: NA
DNA: TGTGCCAGCAGCTGGACTGGAGCTTCTGGAAACACCATATATTTT
CDR3: CASSWTGASGNTIYF